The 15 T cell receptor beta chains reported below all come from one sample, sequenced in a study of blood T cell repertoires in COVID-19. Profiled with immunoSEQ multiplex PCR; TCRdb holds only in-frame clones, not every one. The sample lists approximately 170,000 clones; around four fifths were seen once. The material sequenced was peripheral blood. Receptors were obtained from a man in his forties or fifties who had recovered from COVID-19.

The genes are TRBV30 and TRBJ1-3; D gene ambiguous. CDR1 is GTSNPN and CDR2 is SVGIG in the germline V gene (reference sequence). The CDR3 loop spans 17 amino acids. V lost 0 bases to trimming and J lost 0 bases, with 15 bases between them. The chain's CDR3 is CAWSVQLMSNSGNTIYF. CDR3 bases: TGTGCCTGGAGTGTACAGCTCATGTCGAACTCTGGAAACACCATATATTTT.

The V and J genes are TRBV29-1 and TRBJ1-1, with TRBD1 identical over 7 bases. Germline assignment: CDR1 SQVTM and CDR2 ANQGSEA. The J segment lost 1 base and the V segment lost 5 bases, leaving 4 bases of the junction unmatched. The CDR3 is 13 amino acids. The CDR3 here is CSVSTGSNTEAFF. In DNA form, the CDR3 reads TGCAGCGTTTCGACAGGGTCGAACACTGAAGCTTTCTTT.

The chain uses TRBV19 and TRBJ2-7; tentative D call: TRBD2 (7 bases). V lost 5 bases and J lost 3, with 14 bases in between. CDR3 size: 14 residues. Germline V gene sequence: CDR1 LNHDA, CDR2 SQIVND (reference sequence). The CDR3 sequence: CASSAGALNYEQYF. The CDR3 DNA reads TGTGCCAGTAGTGCGGGGGCTCTGAACTACGAGCAGTACTTC.

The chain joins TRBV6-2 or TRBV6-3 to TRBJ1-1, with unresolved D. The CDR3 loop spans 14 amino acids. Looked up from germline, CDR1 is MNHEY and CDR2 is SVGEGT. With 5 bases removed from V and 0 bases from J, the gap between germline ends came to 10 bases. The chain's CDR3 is CASSPQIMNTEAFF. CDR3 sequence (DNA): TGTGCCAGCAGTCCACAGATAATGAACACTGAAGCTTTCTTT.

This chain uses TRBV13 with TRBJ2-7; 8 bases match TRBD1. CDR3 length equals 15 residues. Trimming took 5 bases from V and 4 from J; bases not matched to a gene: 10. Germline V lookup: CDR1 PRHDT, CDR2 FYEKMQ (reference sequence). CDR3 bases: TGTGCCAGCAGCCACCCGGACAGGGAAGGGTACGAGCAGTACTTC. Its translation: CASSHPDREGYEQYF.

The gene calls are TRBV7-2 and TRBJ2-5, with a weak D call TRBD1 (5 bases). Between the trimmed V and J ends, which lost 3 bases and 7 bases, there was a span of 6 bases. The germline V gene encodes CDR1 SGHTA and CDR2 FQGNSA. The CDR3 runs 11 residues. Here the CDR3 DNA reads TGTGCCAGCAGCTTCCAGGGGACCCAGTACTTC. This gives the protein CASSFQGTQYF. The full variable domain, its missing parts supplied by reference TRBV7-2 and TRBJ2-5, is GAGVSQSPSNKVTEKGKDVELRCDPISGHTALYWYRQSLGQGLEFLIYFQGNSAPDKSGLPSDRFSAERTGGSVSTLTIQRTQQEDSAVYLCASSFQGTQYFGPGTRLLVL.

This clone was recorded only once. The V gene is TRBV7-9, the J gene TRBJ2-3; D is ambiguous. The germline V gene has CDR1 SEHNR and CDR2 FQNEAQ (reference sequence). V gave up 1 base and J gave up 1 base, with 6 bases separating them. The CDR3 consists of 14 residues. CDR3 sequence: CASSLVAGTDTQYF. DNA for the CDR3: TGTGCCAGCAGCTTAGTAGCCGGCACAGATACGCAGTATTTT.

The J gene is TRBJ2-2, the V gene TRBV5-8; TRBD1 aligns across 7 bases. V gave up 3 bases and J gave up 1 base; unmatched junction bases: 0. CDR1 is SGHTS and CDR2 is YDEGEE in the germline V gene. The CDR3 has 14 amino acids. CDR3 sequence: CASSYRGNTGELFF. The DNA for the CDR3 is TGTGCCAGCAGCTACAGGGGGAACACCGGGGAGCTGTTTTTT.

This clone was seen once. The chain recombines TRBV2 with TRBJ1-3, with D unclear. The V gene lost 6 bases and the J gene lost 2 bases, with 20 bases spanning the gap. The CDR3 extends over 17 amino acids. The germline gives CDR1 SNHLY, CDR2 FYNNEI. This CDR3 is CASSKTILTSTGNTIYF. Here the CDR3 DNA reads TGTGCCAGCAGCAAAACAATTTTGACTTCAACTGGAAACACCATATATTTT. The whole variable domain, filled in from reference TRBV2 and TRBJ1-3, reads EPEVTQTPSHQVTQMGQEVILRCVPISNHLYFYWYRQILGQKVEFLVSFYNNEISEKSEIFDDQFSVERPDGSNFTLKIRSTKLEDSAMYFCASSKTILTSTGNTIYFGEGSWLTVV.

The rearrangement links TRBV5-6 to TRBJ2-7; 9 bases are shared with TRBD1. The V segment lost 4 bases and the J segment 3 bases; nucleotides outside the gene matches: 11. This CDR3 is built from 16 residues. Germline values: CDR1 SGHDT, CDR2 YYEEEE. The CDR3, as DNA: TGTGCCAGCAGCGCCCTCATGGGACAGGGATACTACGAGCAGTACTTC. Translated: CASSALMGQGYYEQYF. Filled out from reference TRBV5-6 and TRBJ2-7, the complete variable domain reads DAGVTQSPTHLIKTRGQQVTLRCSPKSGHDTVSWYQQALGQGPQFIFQYYEEEERQRGNFPDRFSGHQFPNYSSELNVNALLLGDSALYLCASSALMGQGYYEQYFGPGTRLTVT.

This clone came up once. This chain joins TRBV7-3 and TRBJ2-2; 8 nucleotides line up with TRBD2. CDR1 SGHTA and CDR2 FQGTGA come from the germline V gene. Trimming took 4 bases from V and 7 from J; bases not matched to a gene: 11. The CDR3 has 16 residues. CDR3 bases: TGTGCCAGCAGCTCTGAGGGAGCGGGAGTTGGCGGGGAGCTGTTTTTT. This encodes CASSSEGAGVGGELFF.

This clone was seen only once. CDR3 amino acids: CASSPTSGGAEETQYF. The CDR3 nucleotides are TGTGCCAGCAGCCCGACTAGCGGGGGGGCGGAGGAGACCCAGTACTTC. The chain uses TRBV7-9 and TRBJ2-5, with 14 bases lining up with TRBD2. The CDR3 runs to 16 residues. Germline V gene sequence: CDR1 SEHNR, CDR2 FQNEAQ (reference sequence). V trimming: 5 bases; J trimming: 5 bases; junction bases outside the gene matches: 7.

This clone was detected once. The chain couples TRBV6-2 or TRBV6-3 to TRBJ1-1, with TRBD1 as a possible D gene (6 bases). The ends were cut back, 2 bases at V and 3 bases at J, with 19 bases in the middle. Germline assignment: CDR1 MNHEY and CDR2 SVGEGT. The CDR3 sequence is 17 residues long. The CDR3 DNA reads TGTGCCAGCAGTTACCCGTTATACAGGGCCGATGACACTGAAGCTTTCTTT. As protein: CASSYPLYRADDTEAFF.

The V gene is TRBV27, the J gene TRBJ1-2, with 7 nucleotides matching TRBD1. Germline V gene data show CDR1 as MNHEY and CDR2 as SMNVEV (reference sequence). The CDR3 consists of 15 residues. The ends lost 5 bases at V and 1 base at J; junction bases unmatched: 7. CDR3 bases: TGTGCCAGCAGTAACGACAGGGATCATAACTATGGCTACACCTTC. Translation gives CASSNDRDHNYGYTF.

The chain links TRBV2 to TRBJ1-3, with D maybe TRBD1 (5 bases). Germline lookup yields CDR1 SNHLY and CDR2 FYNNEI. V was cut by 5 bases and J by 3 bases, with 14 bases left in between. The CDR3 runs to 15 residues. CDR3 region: CASSPDGGGGNTIYF. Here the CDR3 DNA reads TGTGCCAGCAGTCCTGACGGGGGAGGTGGAAACACCATATATTTT.